The 8 T cell receptor beta chains below were found in one sample sequenced in a study of cytomegalovirus exposure and HLA in healthy donors. 13 Jbeta primers and 60 Vbeta primers were used for the PCR. Data came from immunoSEQ multiplex PCR; TCRdb stores just in-frame clones and leaves some out. This sample carries around 230,000 clones, roughly 87% of them seen once, and the ten largest clones take roughly 6%. Material for sequencing was PBMCs. The source is a man aged 35 to 55 in good health and CMV-seropositive.

J is TRBJ2-2 and V is TRBV6-1; the D is unclear. CDR3 length: 15 amino acids. CDR1 is MNHNS, CDR2 SASEGT, per germline. Trimming removed 7 bases at V and 6 bases at J, with 18 bases between. This CDR3 reads CASTPGYVRSGELFF. The CDR3 nucleotides are TGTGCCAGCACCCCAGGCTACGTACGCTCCGGGGAGCTGTTTTTT.

The V and J genes are TRBV11-2 and TRBJ2-7, with TRBD1 matching over 9 bases. The CDR3 is made up of 13 amino acids. V shed 5 bases, J shed 5 bases, and the junction held 4 bases outside the gene matches. Germline CDR1 reads SGHAT; CDR2 reads FQNNGV. The CDR3 DNA reads TGTGCCAGCAGCGTCCGGGACAGGGACGAGCAGTACGTC. Translation gives CASSVRDRDEQYV.

The rearrangement uses TRBV18 and TRBJ2-3; 8 bases are a match to TRBD2. The length of the CDR3 is 17 residues. Trimming removed 0 bases from V and 3 bases from J; junction bases left unmatched: 8. Germline assignment: CDR1 KGHSH and CDR2 LQKENI. The CDR3 loop is CASSPPGLSGSTDTQYF. Here the CDR3 DNA reads TGTGCCAGCTCACCACCGGGGCTAAGCGGGAGTACAGATACGCAGTATTTT.

Comments on this clone: A read error may account for a junction end that differs from germline. This chain links TRBV5-6 with TRBJ2-1; 9 bases are a match to TRBD1. The CDR3 extends over 12 amino acids. The germline CDR1 and CDR2 sequences are SGHDT and YYEEEE. The CDR3 nucleotides read TGTGCCAGCAGCGCTGACCGGGACAGGGATCTCTTC. Encoded protein: CASSADRDRDLF.

This clone was detected a few times. This rearrangement joins TRBV11-2 to TRBJ1-1, with no clear D. The germline V gene has CDR1 SGHAT and CDR2 FQNNGV. Trimming took 1 base from V and 4 from J, leaving 7 bases between them. The CDR3 length is 13 residues. The CDR3 is CASSLAPTTEAFF. The CDR3 nucleotides read TGTGCCAGCAGCTTAGCCCCTACCACTGAAGCTTTCTTT. Combining the CDR3 with reference TRBV11-2 and TRBJ1-1 gives the whole variable domain EAGVAQSPRYKIIEKRQSVAFWCNPISGHATLYWYQQILGQGPKLLIQFQNNGVVDDSQLPKDRFSAERLKGVDSTLKIQPAKLEDSAVYLCASSLAPTTEAFFGQGTRLTVV.

The chain employs TRBV19 and TRBJ2-6, with D hard to call. CDR1 and CDR2 from the germline V gene are LNHDA and SQIVND (reference sequence). Trimming removed 3 bases from V and 0 bases from J, with 6 bases in between. The CDR3 length is 15 residues. In DNA, the CDR3 is TGTGCCAGTAGTATGGCCAGCTCTGGGGCCAACGTCCTGACTTTC. It specifies CASSMASSGANVLTF.

V usage is TRBV5-8 and J usage is TRBJ1-5; no firm D call. The CDR3 extends over 14 amino acids. Between the trimmed V and J ends, which lost 1 base and 3 bases, there was a span of 8 bases. Per germline, CDR1 SGHTS and CDR2 YDEGEE. The CDR3 sequence is CASSLTIHNQPQHF. CDR3 DNA: TGTGCCAGCAGCTTGACAATCCACAATCAGCCCCAGCATTTT.

The V and J genes are TRBV5-4 and TRBJ2-2; 12 nucleotides match TRBD2. J lost 0 bases, V lost 4 bases, and 1 base had no gene match. CDR1 SGHNT and CDR2 YYREEE come from the germline V gene (reference sequence). There are 16 residues in the CDR3. The CDR3 loop reads CASSRTSGTNTGELFF. CDR3 DNA sequence: TGTGCCAGCAGCCGGACTAGCGGGACGAACACCGGGGAGCTGTTTTTT.